This T cell receptor beta chain was identified during a study of blood T cell repertoires in COVID-19. Study summary: The United States, Italy and Spain were the sources of the acute and convalescent COVID-19 samples. The analysed material was cDNA or gDNA that came from T cells, B-cell-depleted T cells, or PBMCs.

The authors' processing: Amplification with reference gene primers provided the estimates of nucleated cell counts. Method: immunoSEQ multiplex PCR; TCRdb's copy keeps in-frame clones and lacks some. That table supplies the V and J calls and clone size; D and trimming were determined from the DNA. The sample carries around 130,000 clones, 75% to 90% recorded once. CDR1 MNHEY and CDR2 SVGEGT come from the germline V gene. The V segment lost 5 bases and the J segment 10 bases; nucleotides outside the gene matches: 7. This CDR3 region has 12 residues. The V gene is TRBV6-2 or TRBV6-3, the J gene TRBJ1-1; 7 bases line up with TRBD1. The specimen sequenced was peripheral blood. This clonotype originated in a human donor in a cohort sampled during active COVID-19. CDR3 DNA: TGTGCCAGCAGTCTTTTCCCAGGGGGAGCTTTCTTT. It translates to CASSLFPGGAFF.